Following are 30 T cell receptor beta chains from one sample sequenced in a study of cytomegalovirus exposure and HLA in healthy donors. 60 Vbeta and 13 Jbeta primers were used in PCR. The method was immunoSEQ multiplex PCR; TCRdb's version includes in-frame clones alone and lacks a portion of them. This sample has about 160,000 clones, with roughly 80% found just once. Sequencing was performed on PBMCs. The receptors shown here come from a female donor in good health and CMV-seronegative.

This clone was seen a single time. The chain recombines TRBV6-1 with TRBJ1-5, with D possibly being TRBD1 (6 bases). CDR3 length: 14 residues. Germline lookup yields CDR1 MNHNS and CDR2 SASEGT. With 6 bases removed from V and 0 bases from J, the gap between germline ends came to 9 bases. The CDR3 coding sequence is TGTGCCAGCAGCTACAGGGTTAGCAATCAGCCCCAGCATTTT. Its protein product is CASSYRVSNQPQHF.

The rearrangement links TRBV30 to TRBJ1-5; 9 nucleotides match TRBD1. The germline V gene has CDR1 GTSNPN and CDR2 SVGIG (reference sequence). This CDR3 spans 16 amino acids. V was pared by 1 base and J by 1 base, with 5 bases of the junction left unmatched. The DNA for the CDR3 is TGTGCCTGGAGTGAGACAGGGGGTTCGAGCAATCAGCCCCAGCATTTT. Protein product: CAWSETGGSSNQPQHF.

This clone was observed a handful of times. V usage is TRBV29-1 and J usage is TRBJ2-1; 10 positions match TRBD1. This CDR3 has 15 residues. Losses at the gene ends were 6 bases for V and 7 bases for J; bases not matched to a gene: 12. Germline lookup yields CDR1 SQVTM and CDR2 ANQGSEA. CDR3 sequence reads: CSVPVGTGVRNEQFF. CDR3 sequence (DNA): TGCAGCGTCCCGGTGGGGACAGGGGTCCGGAATGAGCAGTTCTTC.

The J gene is TRBJ2-1, the V gene TRBV6-1; weak D call: TRBD1 (7 bases). V was clipped by 10 bases and J by 6 bases, with 16 bases between them. Germline V gene lookup returns CDR1 MNHNS and CDR2 SASEGT. The CDR3 consists of 13 residues. The CDR3 protein is CATIGGGLNEQFF. In DNA, the CDR3 is TGTGCCACCATAGGAGGGGGCCTCAATGAGCAGTTCTTC.

In this sample, this clone turned up a few times. The chain combines TRBV2 with TRBJ2-7, with a weak D call TRBD2 (5 bases). Germline lookup yields CDR1 SNHLY and CDR2 FYNNEI. The CDR3 has 14 residues. Trimming stripped 2 bases from V and 3 bases from J, with 11 bases between. CDR3 region: CASSERGRIYEQYF. The CDR3 bases are TGTGCCAGCAGTGAAAGAGGGCGGATCTACGAGCAGTACTTC.

V usage is TRBV6-1 and J usage is TRBJ1-4; D not resolved. The V end lost 7 bases, the J end lost 2 bases, and 11 bases lay between the germline ends. The CDR3 is 14 residues long. In germline, CDR1 is MNHNS, CDR2 SASEGT. The CDR3 bases are TGTGCCAGCATCGGAGGTGTCACTAATGAAAAACTGTTTTTT. Its translation is CASIGGVTNEKLFF.

This clone appeared a single time. The CDR3 sequence is CASRETGGAYEQYF. As DNA, the CDR3 is TGTGCCAGCAGGGAAACAGGGGGCGCCTACGAGCAGTACTTC. The chain couples TRBV13 to TRBJ2-7; 9 bases fit TRBD1. CDR3 length: 14 amino acids. Germline values: CDR1 PRHDT, CDR2 FYEKMQ (reference sequence). Trimming at V came to 6 bases and at J to 2 bases, leaving 5 bases not matched to a gene. The entire variable domain, with the rest obtained from reference TRBV13 and TRBJ2-7, is as follows: AAGVIQSPRHLIKEKRETATLKCYPIPRHDTVYWYQQGPGQDPQFLISFYEKMQSDKGSIPDRFSAQQFSDYHSELNMSSLELGDSALYFCASRETGGAYEQYFGPGTRLTVT.

The rearrangement joins TRBV19 to TRBJ1-1; TRBD1 matches at 7 bases. This CDR3 region has 13 residues. Unmatched junction bases numbered 5, after V lost 3 bases and J lost 7 bases. The germline V gene encodes CDR1 LNHDA and CDR2 SQIVND (reference sequence). CDR3 residues: CASSIKGAGEAFF. CDR3 coding DNA: TGTGCCAGTAGTATTAAGGGGGCGGGTGAAGCTTTCTTT.

The rearrangement links TRBV27 to TRBJ2-2, with D unclear. Looked up from germline, CDR1 is MNHEY and CDR2 is SMNVEV (reference sequence). V lost 3 bases to trimming and J lost 7 bases, with 6 bases between them. The CDR3 contains 12 residues. The CDR3 region has the DNA TGTGCCAGCAGTTTCCCCGGCGGGGAGCTGTTTTTT. It encodes CASSFPGGELFF.

The chain combines TRBV6-1 with TRBJ1-5; TRBD1 matches at 11 bases. V was clipped by 5 bases and J by 5 bases; unmatched bases: 2. Germline values: CDR1 MNHNS, CDR2 SASEGT. This CDR3 is built from 14 residues. CDR3 amino acids: CASSSDRGHQPQHF. The DNA of the CDR3 is TGTGCCAGCAGTTCGGACAGGGGGCATCAGCCCCAGCATTTT.

The chain couples TRBV4-1 to TRBJ1-4; weak D call: TRBD1 (6 bases). CDR1 and CDR2 (germline): MGHRA, YSYEKL. CDR3 size: 15 residues. V shed 4 bases and J shed 5 bases, with 14 bases lying between them. The CDR3 coding sequence is TGCGCCAGCAGCCCCTCCGGGACACGGAATGAAAAACTGTTTTTT. Encoded protein: CASSPSGTRNEKLFF.

The chain is built from TRBV4-1 and TRBJ2-5, with D possibly TRBD1 on 5 matching bases. The CDR3 is 13 residues long. The V end lost 2 bases, the J end lost 5 bases, and 9 bases lay between the germline ends. Germline values: CDR1 MGHRA, CDR2 YSYEKL. CDR3 sequence (DNA): TGCGCCAGCAGCCAACCAGGGATGGAGACCCAGTACTTC. Its translation is CASSQPGMETQYF.

Details on this clone: Other DNA sequences in the sample encode the same CDR3. The chain uses TRBV19 and TRBJ2-3, with D possibly matching TRBD1 (6 bases). CDR1 is LNHDA and CDR2 is SQIVND in the germline V gene (reference sequence). V was pared by 1 base and J by 2 bases, with 10 bases between. The CDR3 has 15 residues. Here the CDR3 DNA reads TGTGCCAGTAGTATAGGAGGGGGTGTCACAGATACGCAGTATTTT. It codes for CASSIGGGVTDTQYF.

The genes are TRBV27 and TRBJ2-3; 7 bases agree with TRBD1. The length of the CDR3 is 14 residues. Germline CDR1 is MNHEY and CDR2 is SMNVEV (reference sequence). Trimming took 5 bases from V and 6 from J; bases not matched to a gene: 8. The CDR3, as DNA: TGTGCCAGCAGTCGCAGACAGGGCGGGGATACGCAGTATTTT. This sequence encodes CASSRRQGGDTQYF.

This chain links TRBV7-6 with TRBJ2-7; TRBD2 matches at 8 bases. Per the germline V gene, CDR1 is SGHVS and CDR2 is FNYEAQ. The trim removed 1 base at V and 0 bases at J, leaving 17 bases unmatched. The CDR3 spans 20 residues. CDR3 in DNA: TGTGCCAGCAGCTTAGAGGCCCACACGGGGGGGATTGGTGGCTCCTACGAGCAGTACTTC. Its translation: CASSLEAHTGGIGGSYEQYF.

The gene calls are TRBV11-2 and TRBJ2-3; 11 bases map to TRBD2. V shed 5 bases, J shed 3 bases, and the junction held 13 bases outside the gene matches. The germline gives CDR1 SGHAT, CDR2 FQNNGV. The CDR3 covers 18 residues. The CDR3 coding sequence is TGTGCCAGCAGCCCTACGCGGGCTAGCGGGGGGCCAACAGATACGCAGTATTTT. As protein: CASSPTRASGGPTDTQYF.

The chain recombines TRBV7-7 with TRBJ1-3; TRBD1 might be the D (5 bases). The CDR3 is made up of 14 amino acids. Trimming cost V 3 bases and J 2 bases, with 8 bases left between them. Germline CDR1 is SSHAT and CDR2 is FNYEAQ (reference sequence). The chain's CDR3 is CASSLGGTGNTIYF. Here the CDR3 DNA reads TGTGCCAGCAGCTTGGGGGGAACTGGAAACACCATATATTTT.

The chain links TRBV29-1 to TRBJ1-2, with 12 nucleotides matching TRBD1. The CDR3 has 13 residues. The germline CDR1 and CDR2 sequences are SQVTM and ANQGSEA. The trim removed 3 bases at V and 7 bases at J, leaving 3 bases unmatched. The CDR3 here is CSVDGTGGFGYTF. The CDR3 bases are TGCAGCGTTGATGGGACAGGGGGCTTTGGCTACACCTTC.

V is TRBV7-2 and J is TRBJ2-7; possible D gene TRBD1, 6 bases. This CDR3 comprises 15 residues. Deletions cut 2 bases from V and 4 bases from J, with 15 bases between. The germline V gene encodes CDR1 SGHTA and CDR2 FQGNSA. The CDR3 here is CASSLSPIGGYEQYF. The CDR3 DNA sequence: TGTGCCAGCAGCTTATCACCCATAGGGGGATACGAGCAGTACTTC. Supplemented by reference TRBV7-2 and TRBJ2-7, the full variable domain reads GAGVSQSPSNKVTEKGKDVELRCDPISGHTALYWYRQSLGQGLEFLIYFQGNSAPDKSGLPSDRFSAERTGGSVSTLTIQRTQQEDSAVYLCASSLSPIGGYEQYFGPGTRLTVT.

The rearrangement joins TRBV18 to TRBJ1-1; the match to TRBD1 covers 7 bases. V lost 3 bases and J lost 0; bases outside the gene matches: 4. CDR1 and CDR2 from the germline V gene are KGHSH and LQKENI. This CDR3 comprises 15 residues. CDR3 sequence: CASSPRTGMNTEAFF. The CDR3 DNA reads as TGTGCCAGCTCACCCCGGACAGGCATGAACACTGAAGCTTTCTTT. Using reference TRBV18 and TRBJ1-1 for the parts outside the CDR3, the full variable domain is NAGVMQNPRHLVRRRGQEARLRCSPMKGHSHVYWYRQLPEEGLKFMVYLQKENIIDESGMPKERFSAEFPKEGPSILRIQQVVRGDSAAYFCASSPRTGMNTEAFFGQGTRLTVV.

The chain is built from TRBV5-1 and TRBJ1-6; TRBD1 might be the D (6 bases). The CDR3 contains 16 residues. V lost 0 bases and J lost 4, with 11 bases in between. The V gene's germline CDR1 is SGHRS and CDR2 YFSETQ. CDR3 in DNA: TGCGCCAGCAGCTTGGCCTTGACAGGTTATAATTCACCCCTCCACTTT. Translation: CASSLALTGYNSPLHF.

The V and J genes are TRBV5-6 and TRBJ1-3; TRBD1 is a possible D gene (6 bases). V dropped 1 base and J dropped 0 bases, with 17 bases sitting between them. The germline V gene encodes CDR1 SGHDT and CDR2 YYEEEE. CDR3 length equals 18 residues. The CDR3 DNA is TGTGCCAGCAGCTTGTTTAAAGCGGGGGCTTCCTCTGGAAACACCATATATTTT. It translates to CASSLFKAGASSGNTIYF.

This clone has just one count. The CDR3 DNA is TGTGCCTGGAGTCCCCCGGGACTAGCGGGGGTCACAGATACGCAGTATTTT. It yields the protein CAWSPPGLAGVTDTQYF. V usage is TRBV30 and J usage is TRBJ2-3; 14 bases are a match to TRBD2. The V segment lost 2 bases and the J segment 2 bases; nucleotides outside the gene matches: 6. CDR3 size: 17 residues. CDR1 is GTSNPN, CDR2 SVGIG, per germline (reference sequence).

This chain uses TRBV9 with TRBJ2-3; D possibly corresponds to TRBD2 (5 bases). The germline gives CDR1 SGDLS, CDR2 YYNGEE. V lost 0 bases and J 4 bases, leaving 9 bases between the germline ends. The CDR3 is 14 residues long. The CDR3, as DNA: TGTGCCAGCAGCGTAGGAGGGAGTGCAGATACGCAGTATTTT. Amino acid sequence: CASSVGGSADTQYF.

The CDR3: CASRRDSSYNEQFF. DNA for the CDR3: TGTGCCAGCAGAAGGGACAGCTCCTACAATGAGCAGTTCTTC. The V gene is TRBV2, the J gene TRBJ2-1, with 7 bases matching TRBD1. Germline CDR1 SNHLY, CDR2 FYNNEI. The CDR3 is made up of 14 amino acids. V gave up 6 bases and J gave up 0 bases; unmatched junction bases: 2. The entire variable domain, with the rest obtained from reference TRBV2 and TRBJ2-1, is as follows: EPEVTQTPSHQVTQMGQEVILRCVPISNHLYFYWYRQILGQKVEFLVSFYNNEISEKSEIFDDQFSVERPDGSNFTLKIRSTKLEDSAMYFCASRRDSSYNEQFFGPGTRLTVL.

V and J are TRBV7-9 and TRBJ2-5; 11 nucleotides line up with TRBD2. The trim removed 5 bases at V and 5 bases at J, leaving 7 bases unmatched. The CDR3 has 15 residues. Germline V gene sequence: CDR1 SEHNR, CDR2 FQNEAQ (reference sequence). CDR3 bases: TGTGCCAGCAGCCCGCGGACTAGCGGGTCGGAGACCCAGTACTTC. Residues: CASSPRTSGSETQYF.

The genes are TRBV9 and TRBJ1-5; 8 bases fit TRBD1. The CDR3 runs to 15 residues. CDR1 is SGDLS and CDR2 is YYNGEE in the germline V gene. After removal of 0 bases from V and 6 bases from J, the junction contained 5 bases not matched to a gene. Here the CDR3 DNA reads TGTGCCAGCAGCGTAGGGCAGGGGGCAAGTCAGCCCCAGCATTTT. Amino acids: CASSVGQGASQPQHF. Full variable domain (remainder filled in from reference TRBV9 and TRBJ1-5): DSGVTQTPKHLITATGQRVTLRCSPRSGDLSVYWYQQSLDQGLQFLIQYYNGEERAKGNILERFSAQQFPDLHSELNLSSLELGDSALYFCASSVGQGASQPQHFGDGTRLSIL.

This clone was seen only a few times. This chain joins TRBV5-1 and TRBJ2-6; the D is unclear. This CDR3 spans 14 amino acids. The V and J ends lost 4 bases and 2 bases respectively, with 7 bases between them. Germline V lookup: CDR1 SGHRS, CDR2 YFSETQ. The CDR3 region has the DNA TGCGCCAGCAGCCCCTCTACTGGGGCCAACGTCCTGACTTTC. Translating gives CASSPSTGANVLTF.

The chain couples TRBV9 to TRBJ1-2; a possible D gene is TRBD1 (6 bases). Germline-derived CDR1 and CDR2 are SGDLS and YYNGEE. This CDR3 spans 14 amino acids. The V gene lost 0 bases and the J gene lost 0 bases, with 6 bases spanning the gap. DNA of the CDR3: TGTGCCAGCAGCGTAGGGACAGCTAACTATGGCTACACCTTC. Translating gives CASSVGTANYGYTF. Full variable domain (remainder filled in from reference TRBV9 and TRBJ1-2): DSGVTQTPKHLITATGQRVTLRCSPRSGDLSVYWYQQSLDQGLQFLIQYYNGEERAKGNILERFSAQQFPDLHSELNLSSLELGDSALYFCASSVGTANYGYTFGSGTRLTVV.

In this sample, this clone turned up once. The DNA for the CDR3 is TGTGCCAGCAGGGCCACCATACAGGGTACCAATGAAAAACTGTTTTTT. Translation gives CASRATIQGTNEKLFF. The rearrangement uses TRBV2 and TRBJ1-4; a weak D match, TRBD1 (6 bases). The CDR3 runs 16 residues. Per the germline V gene, CDR1 is SNHLY and CDR2 is FYNNEI. Trimming removed 6 bases from V and 5 bases from J, with 19 bases in between.